The text below deals with one T cell receptor beta chain. Cohorts were assigned according to the clinical history that participants reported. Cohort 3 recovery required two negative PCRs, clearance, or symptom resolution. This sample is part of a study of blood T cell repertoires in COVID-19. In the study overall: PBMCs, B-cell-depleted T cells, or T cells were the source of the cDNA or gDNA that made up the material.

Produced via immunoSEQ multiplex PCR; TCRdb's table is partial and in-frame only. The sample has about 150,000 clones; roughly 85% are singletons. This TCR was recovered from a man aged 45 to 65 who had recovered from COVID-19. Sample: PBMCs or T cells enriched from blood (not recorded which).

The CDR3 protein is CASSIAGGYGYTF. CDR3 nucleotide sequence: TGTGCCAGTAGTATCGCAGGGGGCTATGGCTACACCTTC. The V call is TRBV19, the J call TRBJ1-2; TRBD1 agrees at 7 bases. After removal of 3 bases from V and 4 bases from J, the junction contained 2 bases not matched to a gene. Germline CDR1 reads LNHDA; CDR2 reads SQIVND (reference sequence). This CDR3 spans 13 amino acids.